This record concerns one T cell receptor (beta chain) sequence. Per the original data handling: Estimation of nucleated cell counts relied on the amplification of reference gene primers. The assay was immunoSEQ multiplex PCR, and TCRdb's table has in-frame clones only and misses some. V, J and clone size were drawn from that table, and D and trimming were deduced from the DNA. This repertoire shows more than 55,000 clones, almost 90% found once; its top ten account for around 4.8%. The sample belongs to a study of blood T cell repertoires in COVID-19. The overall study: Some COVID-19 samples were acute and others convalescent; all came from the United States, Italy and Spain. Nucleic acid was either cDNA or gDNA, and it came from T cells, B-cell-depleted T cells, or PBMCs.

V gave up 9 bases and J gave up 0 bases, with 12 bases separating them. This CDR3 has 14 residues. Germline V lookup: CDR1 LNHDA, CDR2 SQIVND (reference sequence). This clonotype was sampled from a man aged 55 to 69 with acute or convalescent COVID-19. The J gene is TRBJ1-3, the V gene TRBV19, with a possible D match to TRBD1 (5 bases). Input material: peripheral blood. The CDR3 DNA is TGTGCCAGCAGGGTGGCAGGCTCTGGAAACACCATATATTTT. Translation gives CASRVAGSGNTIYF.